Sequencing of this T cell receptor beta chain was carried out in a study of T cell responses to AZD1222 COVID-19 vaccine. General observations from the study: Nearly half of unique spike-specific TCRs reportedly avoided B.1.351 and B.1.1.7 mutated regions. Among the donors, most were white British and more were female, and clonal diversity was possibly underestimated. Just six AZD1222 recipients were seropositive at baseline.

Details on this clone: What it binds is unknown.

The CDR3 is 15 amino acids. Germline V gene lookup returns CDR1 WNHNN and CDR2 SYGVQD (reference sequence). The germline V and J ends were trimmed by 6 bases and 6 bases, with 17 bases remaining between them. TCRdb keeps only in-frame clones here, not all; method: immunoSEQ multiplex PCR. The table has 70,000 to 95,000 clones, around nine tenths seen once. Analysis merged second doses at about 4 or about 12 weeks. The TCR was taken from an adult who received the AZD1222 COVID-19 vaccine. Sequencing was performed on peripheral blood, taken 28 days after the second AZD1222 dose. This chain uses TRBV10-1 with TRBJ1-4; tentative D call: TRBD1 (5 bases). The CDR3 sequence: CASSFQSGGDEKLFF. For the CDR3, the DNA is TGCGCCAGCAGCTTCCAATCCGGAGGGGATGAAAAACTGTTTTTT.